The 21 T cell receptor beta chains reported below all come from one sample, sequenced in a study of T cells in localized non-small cell lung cancer. The repertoire was sequenced with immunoSEQ multiplex PCR; TCRdb's copy has only in-frame clones and lacks some. The sample carries some 90,000 clones, roughly 90% recorded once. Sequences were derived from peripheral blood, sampled before any cancer treatment. The source is a man between 40 and 70 years old with stage I squamous cell lung carcinoma.

The rearrangement joins TRBV2 to TRBJ1-6; 7 positions agree with TRBD1. The junction had 6 bases not matched to a gene; V was cut back by 5 bases and J by 5 bases. This CDR3 contains 15 residues. The germline V gene encodes CDR1 SNHLY and CDR2 FYNNEI. The CDR3 region is CASSQGQANNSPLHF. The CDR3 DNA is TGTGCCAGCAGTCAAGGACAGGCCAATAATTCACCCCTCCACTTT.

CDR3 in DNA: TGTGCCAGCAGCTTAGGGAGCAACGAGCCCGGGGGCTACACCTTC. Translated: CASSLGSNEPGGYTF. The chain uses TRBV7-9 and TRBJ1-2; D unresolved. This CDR3 contains 15 residues. V dropped 1 base and J dropped 8 bases, with 17 bases sitting between them. Germline CDR1 SEHNR, CDR2 FQNEAQ (reference sequence).

The rearrangement links TRBV4-2 to TRBJ1-1; perhaps TRBD1 as D (5 bases). Per germline, CDR1 LGHNA and CDR2 YNFKEQ. The CDR3 length is 15 residues. Trimming took off 1 base at V and 2 bases at J, with 11 bases between the two ends. The CDR3 DNA sequence: TGTGCCAGCAGCCAAGCGAAGACAGTTAACACTGAAGCTTTCTTT. Residues: CASSQAKTVNTEAFF.

This clone turned up a few times. V gene TRBV19 combines with J gene TRBJ2-1; 12 bases map to TRBD2. Germline V lookup: CDR1 LNHDA, CDR2 SQIVND (reference sequence). J lost 4 bases, V lost 3 bases, and 1 base had no gene match. CDR3 length: 15 residues. CDR3 amino acids: CASSIGLAGYNEQFF. The CDR3 DNA follows: TGTGCCAGTAGTATTGGACTAGCGGGGTACAATGAGCAGTTCTTC.

For this clone: Its ends do not fully match the called genes, so a read error is possible. The chain couples TRBV6-6 to TRBJ2-3, with D hard to call. CDR1 and CDR2 from the germline V gene are MNHNY and SVGAGI (reference sequence). This CDR3 contains 15 residues. CDR3 loop: CASSYSISNTNTQYF. The CDR3 DNA reads as TGTGCCAGCAGTTACTCGATTTCTAACACAAATACGCAGTATTTT.

In DNA, the CDR3 is TGTGCCAGCAGCCGCGCTCCGGGACAGGGTTGGGAAAAACTGTTTTTT. This sequence encodes CASSRAPGQGWEKLFF. The chain joins TRBV14 to TRBJ1-4, with 9 nucleotides matching TRBD1. This CDR3 has 16 residues. Per the germline V gene, CDR1 is SGHDN and CDR2 is FVKESK. Trimming cost V 4 bases and J 8 bases; bases outside gene matches: 11.

This clone came up once. V usage is TRBV2 and J usage is TRBJ2-7, with 7 positions matching TRBD1. This CDR3 has 12 amino acids. Germline V lookup: CDR1 SNHLY, CDR2 FYNNEI. V shed 6 bases, J shed 6 bases, and the junction held 5 bases outside the gene matches. The CDR3 bases are TGTGCCAGCAGCCTGACAGGGCCCGAGCAGTACTTC. This gives the protein CASSLTGPEQYF.

The CDR3 DNA sequence: TGCGCCAGCAGCTTGTCCGGGACAAGGAACACCGGGGAGCTGTTTTTT. The encoded protein is CASSLSGTRNTGELFF. V usage is TRBV5-1 and J usage is TRBJ2-2, with D possibly TRBD1 on 6 matching bases. From germline, CDR1 is SGHRS and CDR2 YFSETQ. This CDR3 is 16 amino acids long. Trimming shortened V by 1 base and J by 1 base, and 11 bases separated the two germline ends.

The chain combines TRBV10-3 with TRBJ2-7; 9 nucleotides line up with TRBD1. CDR1 and CDR2 (germline): ENHRY, SYGVKD. The junction had 6 bases not matched to a gene; V was cut back by 6 bases and J by 3 bases. The length of the CDR3 is 14 residues. In nucleotides, the CDR3 is TGTGCCATCAGGTCCCCGACAGGGGGCTACGAGCAGTACTTC. Its translation: CAIRSPTGGYEQYF.

This clone has a single count. CDR3 in DNA: TGTGCCAGCAGTTCGGATCGGGACAGGAGAGATCAGCCCCAGCATTTT. It specifies CASSSDRDRRDQPQHF. This chain uses TRBV6-5 with TRBJ1-5, with 8 bases that match TRBD1. Germline trimming cut 4 bases from V and 5 bases from J; bases unmatched to any gene: 10. CDR3 length: 16 residues. The V gene's germline CDR1 is MNHEY and CDR2 SVGAGI.

The chain carries TRBV2 and TRBJ2-5, with D uncertain. CDR3 size: 11 residues. The V end lost 8 bases, the J end lost 5 bases, and 9 bases lay between the germline ends. From germline, CDR1 is SNHLY and CDR2 FYNNEI. CDR3 DNA: TGTGCCAGCTTAAGAGGCGAGACCCAGTACTTC. It encodes CASLRGETQYF.

The chain joins TRBV5-5 to TRBJ1-2; 7 bases are a match to TRBD1. The CDR3 length is 15 residues. V lost 4 bases to trimming and J lost 0 bases; unmatched junction nucleotides: 6. The germline V gene encodes CDR1 SGHKS and CDR2 YYEKEE (reference sequence). The CDR3 bases are TGTGCCAGCAGCACCTTGACAGGGCCTAACTATGGCTACACCTTC. As protein: CASSTLTGPNYGYTF.

The gene calls are TRBV18 and TRBJ1-4; D remains unclear. Trimming removed 3 bases at V and 3 bases at J, with 11 bases between. Per the germline V gene, CDR1 is KGHSH and CDR2 is LQKENI. This CDR3 has 15 residues. The CDR3: CASSPRVPANEKLFF. The CDR3 nucleotides read TGTGCCAGCTCACCTAGGGTCCCGGCTAATGAAAAACTGTTTTTT.

This clone has only one observation. V and J are TRBV18 and TRBJ1-5; D gene unclear. This CDR3 has 14 amino acids. V lost 3 bases, J lost 0 bases, and 6 bases lay in between. Germline assignment: CDR1 KGHSH and CDR2 LQKENI. The CDR3 nucleotides are TGTGCCAGCTCACCGGTGCGTAGCAATCAGCCCCAGCATTTT. Amino acid sequence: CASSPVRSNQPQHF.

The chain has TRBV6-1 and TRBJ1-5; a weak D match, TRBD1 (6 bases). The CDR3 covers 12 residues. The germline V gene encodes CDR1 MNHNS and CDR2 SASEGT. The germline V and J ends were trimmed by 6 bases and 7 bases, with 10 bases remaining between them. CDR3 loop: CASRQGNQPQHF. DNA of the CDR3: TGTGCCAGCAGACAGGGTAACCAGCCCCAGCATTTT.

The V call is TRBV20-1, the J call TRBJ1-2, with TRBD1 identical over 7 bases. This CDR3 region has 11 residues. The V segment lost 4 bases and the J segment 8 bases; nucleotides outside the gene matches: 4. Germline values: CDR1 DFQATT, CDR2 SNEGSKA (reference sequence). Written as DNA, the CDR3 is TGCAGTGCTACCGGGACAGCAGGCTACACCTTC. Translation gives CSATGTAGYTF.

The chain couples TRBV30 to TRBJ2-3; 7 nucleotides match TRBD2. This CDR3 region has 14 residues. With V trimmed by 0 bases and J by 4 bases, 4 bases remained unmatched. Germline-derived CDR1 and CDR2 are GTSNPN and SVGIG (reference sequence). CDR3 bases: TGTGCCTGGAGTGTAAGGACTAGTGCAGATACGCAGTATTTT. As protein: CAWSVRTSADTQYF.

The gene calls are TRBV2 and TRBJ2-5; 10 bases map to TRBD2. Unmatched junction bases numbered 6, after V lost 2 bases and J lost 3 bases. The germline V gene encodes CDR1 SNHLY and CDR2 FYNNEI. This CDR3 has 16 residues. Here the CDR3 DNA reads TGTGCCAGCAGTGAATTGTCTAGCGGGGGAAAAGAGACCCAGTACTTC. It is translated as CASSELSSGGKETQYF.

This clone was recorded once. The chain is built from TRBV28 and TRBJ1-2; D might be TRBD1 (5 bases). Germline CDR1 reads MDHEN; CDR2 reads SYDVKM. V lost 1 base, J lost 7 bases, and 10 bases lay in between. The CDR3 consists of 13 residues. CDR3 nucleotides: TGTGCCAGCAGTTTATCTGGGGCGCTTGGCTACACCTTC. Protein product: CASSLSGALGYTF.

The chain recombines TRBV15 with TRBJ1-4; TRBD1 matches 8 bases. CDR3 size: 18 residues. CDR1 and CDR2 from the germline V gene are LNHNV and YYDKDF (reference sequence). Unmatched junction bases numbered 13, after V lost 1 base and J lost 6 bases. The CDR3 DNA sequence: TGTGCCACCAGCAGAGGAAAGGGGTCGACAGGGGATGATGAAAAACTGTTTTTT. This translates into CATSRGKGSTGDDEKLFF.

This chain links TRBV5-1 with TRBJ2-1; 7 bases map to TRBD1. Germline-derived CDR1 and CDR2 are SGHRS and YFSETQ. This CDR3 has 15 residues. V lost 2 bases, J lost 4 bases, and 6 bases stayed unmatched. CDR3 DNA: TGCGCCAGCAGCTTAGGGCAGGGGGATTACAATGAGCAGTTCTTC. It translates to CASSLGQGDYNEQFF.